These 27 T cell receptor beta chains share one sample of origin, sequenced in a study of T cell repertoires in cytomegalovirus infection. Each CDR3 protein gets one entry after TCRdb re-called the reads with MiXCR. The table shows 150,000 to 200,000 distinct CDR3 sequences, with roughly 27% occurring only once. What was sequenced was PBMCs. These receptor sequences come from a human donor in good health (CMV status not recorded). Some clones in this sample may be carry-over from other donors' samples.

The chain combines TRBV6-5 with TRBJ2-1; 7 nucleotides line up with TRBD2. CDR1 is MNHEY, CDR2 SVGAGI, per germline. The CDR3 has 15 amino acids. The V gene end was trimmed by 7 bases and the J gene end by 6 bases; junction bases not matched to a gene: 12. The DNA of the CDR3 is TGTGCCAGCAATTATCTTCCCGGGACTACCAATGAGCAGTTCTTC. Its translation is CASNYLPGTTNEQFF.

In its sample, this clonotype was seen many times. CDR3 residues: CASSLEGADTEAFF. CDR3 DNA: TGTGCCAGCAGCTTAGAGGGGGCGGACACTGAAGCTTTCTTT. The genes are TRBV7-2 and TRBJ1-1; 7 bases map to TRBD1. The V gene end was trimmed by 1 base and the J gene end by 3 bases; junction bases not matched to a gene: 2. Germline assignment: CDR1 SGHTA and CDR2 FQGNSA. The CDR3 loop spans 14 amino acids.

This rearrangement joins TRBV12-5 to TRBJ1-5, with 7 bases aligning to TRBD1. Germline CDR1 is LGHNT and CDR2 is FRNRAP. J lost 5 bases, V lost 4 bases, and 8 bases had no gene match. There are 15 residues in the CDR3. This CDR3 is CASGYRDSRDQPQHF. The CDR3 DNA sequence: TGTGCTAGTGGTTACCGGGACAGTAGGGATCAGCCCCAGCATTTT.

The chain combines TRBV19 with TRBJ1-1; TRBD1 might be the D (5 bases). The germline CDR1 and CDR2 sequences are LNHDA and SQIVND (reference sequence). The length of the CDR3 is 14 residues. V shed 5 bases and J shed 5 bases, with 15 bases lying between them. This CDR3 is CASSETQEGTEAFF. The CDR3 DNA follows: TGTGCCAGTAGTGAGACCCAGGAGGGGACTGAAGCTTTCTTT. Supplemented by reference TRBV19 and TRBJ1-1, the full variable domain reads DGGITQSPKYLFRKEGQNVTLSCEQNLNHDAMYWYRQDPGQGLRLIYYSQIVNDFQKGDIAEGYSVSREKKESFPLTVTSAQKNPTAFYLCASSETQEGTEAFFGQGTRLTVV.

The chain joins TRBV7-8 to TRBJ1-1, with D maybe TRBD1 (5 bases). The V end was cut by 4 bases, the J end by 7 bases, with 19 bases between. The CDR3 consists of 15 residues. Per the germline V gene, CDR1 is SGHVS and CDR2 is FQNEAQ. The CDR3 DNA reads as TGTGCCAGCAGCTCGGGACTTGGGGGGATATTTGAAGCTTTCTTT. Translating it yields CASSSGLGGIFEAFF.

This chain joins TRBV19 and TRBJ2-5, with 9 bases identical to TRBD1. J gave up 2 bases and V 5 bases, and 0 bases lay outside the gene matches. The CDR3 covers 13 residues. The germline V gene has CDR1 LNHDA and CDR2 SQIVND (reference sequence). DNA for the CDR3: TGTGCCAGTAGTGACAGGGGGCAAGAGACCCAGTACTTC. It encodes CASSDRGQETQYF.

This clonotype was counted only a few times. The rearrangement links TRBV7-6 to TRBJ1-2; D is ambiguous. Trimming stripped 4 bases from V and 8 bases from J, with 14 bases between. The CDR3 runs to 13 residues. From germline, CDR1 is SGHVS and CDR2 FNYEAQ. CDR3 nucleotides: TGTGCCAGCAGCTCCCCTCCAGCGGGGGGCTACACCTTC. This encodes CASSSPPAGGYTF.

This clonotype was picked up a small number of times. The chain joins TRBV4-2 to TRBJ1-1, with no clear D. There are 12 residues in the CDR3. Germline V gene sequence: CDR1 LGHNA, CDR2 YNFKEQ. Between the trimmed V and J ends, which lost 2 bases and 8 bases, there was a span of 9 bases. CDR3 protein: CASSQRTGEAFF. The CDR3 DNA reads as TGTGCCAGCAGCCAACGGACCGGGGAAGCTTTCTTT.

This chain joins TRBV29-1 and TRBJ1-1; no clear D. Looked up from germline, CDR1 is SQVTM and CDR2 is ANQGSEA. The CDR3 covers 12 residues. The V gene lost 8 bases and the J gene lost 1 base, with 11 bases spanning the gap. CDR3: CSSRTGNTEAFF. In DNA, the CDR3 is TGCAGCTCGCGGACGGGGAACACTGAAGCTTTCTTT.

This clonotype has only a few counts. The J gene is TRBJ2-2, the V gene TRBV7-3; the match to TRBD1 covers 7 bases. Germline loops: CDR1 SGHTA, CDR2 FQGTGA. The CDR3 spans 15 residues. V shed 8 bases, J shed 0 bases, and the junction held 6 bases outside the gene matches. The CDR3 region is CASYLDRANTGELFF. The DNA for the CDR3 is TGTGCCAGCTACCTAGACAGGGCGAACACCGGGGAGCTGTTTTTT.

This clonotype was picked up many times. The J gene is TRBJ2-5, the V gene TRBV7-2; D not certain. Per the germline V gene, CDR1 is SGHTA and CDR2 is FQGNSA. This CDR3 spans 13 amino acids. V dropped 1 base and J dropped 5 bases, with 8 bases sitting between them. The CDR3 loop is CASSLGGRETQYF. DNA of the CDR3: TGTGCCAGCAGCTTAGGCGGTCGGGAGACCCAGTACTTC.

This chain links TRBV20-1 with TRBJ1-5, with a weak D call TRBD1 (5 bases). CDR1 is DFQATT, CDR2 SNEGSKA, per germline (reference sequence). The CDR3 is 15 residues long. V dropped 4 bases and J dropped 6 bases, with 19 bases sitting between them. The CDR3 DNA is TGCAGTGCTAACTCCGGGACGGCAGAATTTCAGCCCCAGCATTTT. Its translation: CSANSGTAEFQPQHF.

The chain carries TRBV5-6 and TRBJ2-2, with 8 bases that match TRBD1. Unmatched junction bases numbered 15, after V lost 6 bases and J lost 5 bases. There are 17 residues in the CDR3. CDR1 and CDR2 from the germline V gene are SGHDT and YYEEEE. The DNA for the CDR3 is TGTGCCAGCACGCCCCGGGACGGCAGGGGGCAAACCGGGGAGCTGTTTTTT. It is translated as CASTPRDGRGQTGELFF.

This clonotype came up many times. The rearrangement links TRBV7-8 to TRBJ1-2; D not certain. The CDR3 contains 14 residues. From germline, CDR1 is SGHVS and CDR2 FQNEAQ. V lost 5 bases, J lost 8 bases, and 18 bases lay in between. The CDR3 protein is CASSLGLTKGGYTF. CDR3 nucleotides: TGTGCCAGCAGCCTCGGACTGACCAAGGGAGGCTACACCTTC.

This chain connects TRBV12-3 or TRBV12-4 to TRBJ2-5; D is tentatively TRBD1 or TRBD2 (5 bases each). V was cut by 5 bases and J by 3 bases, with 7 bases left in between. This CDR3 comprises 12 residues. CDR3 amino acids: CASSRDEETQYF. DNA of the CDR3: TGTGCCAGCAGTAGGGACGAAGAGACCCAGTACTTC.

This clonotype has more than one count but fewer than ten. The chain uses TRBV19 and TRBJ2-7, with 10 bases matching TRBD1. Germline CDR1 and CDR2: LNHDA and SQIVND (reference sequence). The CDR3 consists of 13 residues. V was clipped by 10 bases and J by 2 bases; unmatched bases: 5. CDR3 bases: TGTGCCACCCGGGACAGGGGAGCCTACGAGCAGTACTTC. Protein product: CATRDRGAYEQYF.

This clonotype occurred many times. V usage is TRBV7-2 and J usage is TRBJ2-5, with 11 bases matching TRBD2. CDR1 and CDR2 (germline): SGHTA, FQGNSA. V trimming: 5 bases; J trimming: 8 bases; junction bases outside the gene matches: 7. This CDR3 region has 14 residues. The CDR3 is CASSPSGGTETQYF. The CDR3 bases are TGTGCCAGCAGCCCTAGCGGGGGGACGGAAACCCAGTACTTC.

The chain joins TRBV29-1 to TRBJ1-1, with a weak D call TRBD1 (5 bases). The CDR3 spans 12 residues. V dropped 4 bases and J dropped 3 bases, with 9 bases sitting between them. Per germline, CDR1 SQVTM and CDR2 ANQGSEA. CDR3 loop: CSVGRDDTEAFF. The CDR3 DNA follows: TGCAGCGTTGGCAGGGACGACACTGAAGCTTTCTTT.

This sequence joins TRBV2 and TRBJ2-1; 8 nucleotides agree with TRBD2. The germline CDR1 and CDR2 sequences are SNHLY and FYNNEI. This CDR3 spans 16 amino acids. V dropped 6 bases and J dropped 4; count of bases not matched to a gene: 11. CDR3 DNA: TGTGCCAGCAGCCCTGGGAGCGGGGGAGGGTACAATGAGCAGTTCTTC. Translating gives CASSPGSGGGYNEQFF.

As for this clonotype: Sequence at one end of the junction differs from germline and may be a read error. The chain joins TRBV6-9 to TRBJ1-2; D possibly corresponds to TRBD1 (5 bases). CDR3 length: 8 residues. CDR1 is MNHGY, CDR2 SVAAGI, per germline. The CDR3 coding sequence is TGTGCCAGCCCCATGGGGGTGTTC. It codes for CASPMGVF.

The chain carries TRBV6-1 and TRBJ2-2; D remains ambiguous. This CDR3 comprises 16 residues. Trimming removed 3 bases from V and 0 bases from J, with 11 bases in between. CDR1 and CDR2 from the germline V gene are MNHNS and SASEGT. In nucleotides, the CDR3 is TGTGCCAGCAGTGAGCACCGGGTTTCGAACACCGGGGAGCTGTTTTTT. Translating it yields CASSEHRVSNTGELFF.

This clonotype has only a few counts. The CDR3, as DNA: TGTGCCATCAGTGAAGGCTGGACAGGGGACTATGGCTACACCTTC. Translation gives CAISEGWTGDYGYTF. The rearrangement joins TRBV10-3 to TRBJ1-2, with TRBD1 matching over 9 bases. This CDR3 spans 15 amino acids. The V gene end was trimmed by 3 bases and the J gene end by 3 bases; junction bases not matched to a gene: 5. Germline loops: CDR1 ENHRY, CDR2 SYGVKD.

The gene calls are TRBV11-2 and TRBJ2-7; TRBD2 aligns across 7 bases. This CDR3 spans 11 amino acids. V gave up 8 bases and J gave up 7 bases; unmatched junction bases: 5. CDR1 is SGHAT and CDR2 is FQNNGV in the germline V gene. The CDR3 DNA reads as TGTGCCAGCGCTGGGGGGGTAGAGCAGTACTTC. It codes for CASAGGVEQYF.

V gene TRBV20-1 combines with J gene TRBJ1-1; no definite D call. Germline CDR1 reads DFQATT; CDR2 reads SNEGSKA (reference sequence). V lost 6 bases, J lost 2 bases, and 7 bases lay in between. The CDR3 contains 11 residues. DNA of the CDR3: TGCAGTGCCGTCGTTAACACTGAAGCTTTCTTT. Residues: CSAVVNTEAFF.

This rearrangement joins TRBV12-3 or TRBV12-4 to TRBJ1-4, with D maybe TRBD1 (6 bases). V was cut by 7 bases and J by 0 bases, with 12 bases left in between. There are 15 residues in the CDR3. The CDR3 nucleotides are TGTGCCAGCACCAGGGGACTGGCAACTAATGAAAAACTGTTTTTT. Translating it yields CASTRGLATNEKLFF.

This clonotype turned up a few times. The chain is built from TRBV7-3 and TRBJ2-7; TRBD2 might be the D (6 bases). The CDR3 is made up of 13 amino acids. V was shortened by 2 bases and J by 5 bases, with 10 bases between the two germline ends. Germline V gives CDR1 SGHTA, CDR2 FQGTGA. This CDR3 reads CASSLGRGNEQYF. For the CDR3, the DNA is TGTGCCAGCAGCTTAGGTCGGGGGAACGAGCAGTACTTC. Filled out from reference TRBV7-3 and TRBJ2-7, the complete variable domain reads GAGVSQTPSNKVTEKGKYVELRCDPISGHTALYWYRQSLGQGPEFLIYFQGTGAADDSGLPNDRFFAVRPEGSVSTLKIQRTERGDSAVYLCASSLGRGNEQYFGPGTRLTVT.

The rearrangement uses TRBV7-6 and TRBJ1-5; D gene unclear. Germline CDR1 and CDR2: SGHVS and FNYEAQ. Trimming stripped 5 bases from V and 0 bases from J, with 5 bases between. This CDR3 contains 13 residues. DNA of the CDR3: TGTGCCAGCAGCGAATATAGCAATCAGCCCCAGCATTTT. It yields the protein CASSEYSNQPQHF.